These T cell receptor beta chains were read from a single sample in a study of T cells in Graves' hyperthyroidism and ophthalmopathy. TCRdb recomputed calls from the multiplex PCR reads with MiXCR, one row per CDR3 protein. The sample carries about 320,000 distinct CDR3 sequences, around a sixth recorded once. The sequenced material came from blood. These TCRs come from a man aged 25-45 years with Graves' hyperthyroidism. Both conserved end residues are part of each CDR3. D genes are given only for firm matches. Clone size appears in some rows only: once, few, many, or a class for an expanded clone.

>TRBD1|TRBV20-1|many|TRBJ1-1
CSARVPPGGTGAFF
TGCAGTGCTAGAGTCCCCCCAGGGGGCACTGGAGCTTTCTTT
>-|TRBV10-3|-|TRBJ2-1
CAISVETYNEQFF
TGTGCCATCAGTGTAGAGACCTACAATGAGCAGTTCTTC
>-|TRBV9|-|TRBJ2-2
CASSVSGDPTVEGELFF
TGTGCCAGCAGCGTTTCCGGGGACCCCACCGTGGAAGGGGAGCTGTTTTTT
>-|TRBV28|many|TRBJ2-2
CASRVRANTGELFF
TGTGCCAGCAGGGTCCGCGCGAACACCGGGGAGCTGTTTTTT
>-|TRBV12-3/TRBV12-4|many|TRBJ2-3
CASSFSRDTQYF
TGTGCCAGCAGTTTTTCCAGGGATACGCAGTATTTT
>TRBD1|TRBV6-1|-|TRBJ2-7
CASSLGGTGAYEQYF
TGTGCCAGCAGTTTAGGCGGGACAGGGGCCTACGAGCAGTACTTC
>TRBD2|TRBV20-1|many|TRBJ2-1
CSARDSSGRAGEQFF
TGCAGTGCTAGAGACTCTAGCGGGAGGGCCGGGGAGCAGTTCTTC
>TRBD1|TRBV7-3|few|TRBJ1-2
CASSFGRGQGYTF
TGTGCCAGCAGCTTTGGTAGGGGGCAAGGCTACACCTTC
>-|TRBV12-3/TRBV12-4|few|TRBJ1-2
CASSLLESYGYTF
TGTGCCAGCAGTTTATTGGAGAGCTATGGCTACACCTTC
>-|TRBV5-6|-|TRBJ2-7
CASSLGGTLSGLYEQYF
TGTGCCAGCAGCTTGGGGGGTACCCTCTCAGGACTCTACGAGCAGTACTTC
>-|TRBV20-1|-|TRBJ2-2
CSGLMGTGELFF
TGCAGTGGCCTTATGGGGACCGGGGAGCTGTTTTTT
>-|TRBV15|many|TRBJ1-5
CATSRDSTENQPQHF
TGTGCCACCAGCAGAGATAGTACGGAGAATCAGCCCCAGCATTTT
>-|TRBV6-1|many|TRBJ2-5
CASSRRAFETQYF
TGTGCCAGCAGTAGGAGGGCCTTTGAGACCCAGTACTTC
>TRBD2|TRBV12-3/TRBV12-4|-|TRBJ2-2
CASTGTSGNTGELFF
TGTGCCAGCACGGGGACTAGCGGGAACACCGGGGAGCTGTTTTTT
>TRBD2|TRBV2|-|TRBJ2-1
CASSEVGWSGRARGEQFF
TGTGCCAGCAGTGAAGTTGGGTGGAGCGGGAGGGCTCGGGGTGAGCAGTTCTTC
>TRBD1|TRBV10-3|many|TRBJ1-5
CAISESAGGRQPQHF
TGTGCCATCAGTGAGTCCGCAGGGGGCAGACAGCCCCAGCATTTT
>TRBD2|TRBV4-2|-|TRBJ2-7
CASSQEVLAGLYEQYF
TGTGCCAGCAGCCAGGAGGTACTAGCGGGTCTTTACGAGCAGTACTTC
>TRBD1|TRBV5-4|-|TRBJ2-3
CAGSSNGQGPPLSTDTQYF
TGTGCCGGCAGCTCTAACGGACAGGGCCCGCCACTAAGCACAGATACGCAGTATTTT
>-|TRBV19|-|TRBJ2-1
CASTHRGAGDNEQFF
TGTGCCAGTACCCACCGGGGGGCGGGAGACAATGAGCAGTTCTTC
>-|TRBV5-1|many|TRBJ1-2
CASSLYRRSIYGYTF
TGCGCCAGCAGCTTATACAGACGTTCAATCTATGGCTACACCTTC
>TRBD1|TRBV28|many|TRBJ2-7
CASSFIPGTGSSYEQYF
TGTGCCAGCAGTTTTATTCCCGGGACAGGGTCTTCCTACGAGCAGTACTTC
>-|TRBV19|many|TRBJ2-2
CASSIGLANTGELFF
TGTGCCAGTAGTATTGGGCTAGCCAACACCGGGGAGCTGTTTTTT
>-|TRBV20-1|many|TRBJ2-7
CSVAGRTYEQYF
TGCAGTGTCGCGGGACGGACCTACGAGCAGTACTTC
>TRBD2|TRBV11-2|many|TRBJ2-5
CASSMSPGLTTMGGQETQYF
TGTGCCAGCAGCATGAGTCCGGGACTAACTACCATGGGTGGGCAAGAGACCCAGTACTTC
>-|TRBV20-1|-|TRBJ2-5
CSAFSGTTQETQYF
TGCAGTGCCTTCTCAGGGACCACCCAAGAGACCCAGTACTTC
>-|TRBV3-1|many|TRBJ1-2
CASSQDGGYQVYTF
TGTGCCAGCAGCCAAGATGGGGGGTACCAAGTCTACACCTTC
>-|TRBV6-2/TRBV6-3|-|TRBJ2-7
CASSQLDSYEQYF
TGTGCCAGCAGCCAACTCGATTCCTACGAGCAGTACTTC
>TRBD1|TRBV27|many|TRBJ1-4
CASSLQGANEKLFF
TGTGCCAGCAGTCTGCAGGGGGCTAATGAAAAACTGTTTTTT